The next 19 T cell receptor beta chains were all read from a single sample in a study of T cell repertoires in cytomegalovirus infection. TCRdb used MiXCR to reprocess the reads, holding one entry per CDR3 protein. The sample holds about a million distinct CDR3 sequences, approximately 33% seen once. Their specific antigens are unknown. The starting material was cultured CD8+ T cells from PBMCs, obtained from culture after CMV antigen stimulation. All receptors derive from a human donor in good health (CMV status not recorded). Some clones in this sample may be carry-over from other donors' samples.

This clonotype was seen ten or more times. The chain recombines TRBV7-6 with TRBJ2-2; D gene unclear. Trimming shortened V by 6 bases and J by 5 bases, and 19 bases separated the two germline ends. CDR1 and CDR2 (germline): SGHVS, FNYEAQ. The CDR3 consists of 16 residues. CDR3 region: CASRYDLPVPTGELFF. The CDR3 DNA follows: TGTGCCAGCAGATACGACTTGCCCGTCCCAACCGGGGAGCTGTTTTTT.

J is TRBJ2-7 and V is TRBV7-9, with D possibly matching TRBD1 (5 bases). Trimming removed 11 bases from V and 1 base from J, with 15 bases in between. The germline V gene encodes CDR1 SEHNR and CDR2 FQNEAQ (reference sequence). The CDR3 sequence is 13 residues long. CDR3 sequence (DNA): TGTGCCTCAAAAGGGGCAGGATCCTACGAGCAGTACTTC. It translates to CASKGAGSYEQYF.

The chain carries TRBV14 and TRBJ1-2; the D is unclear. CDR3 length equals 15 residues. Trimming removed 3 bases from V and 8 bases from J, with 19 bases in between. Germline V gives CDR1 SGHDN, CDR2 FVKESK. The CDR3 DNA reads TGTGCCAGCAGCCACTTTGGGGAGGGCTTTTCCGGCTACACCTTC. It is translated as CASSHFGEGFSGYTF.

There are a few counts of this clonotype. The chain links TRBV4-1 to TRBJ1-1, with TRBD1 matching over 10 bases. The J segment lost 3 bases and the V segment lost 2 bases, leaving 12 bases of the junction unmatched. Germline V lookup: CDR1 MGHRA, CDR2 YSYEKL. The CDR3 is 18 amino acids. DNA of the CDR3: TGCGCCAGCAGCCAACCAGGACAGGGGGGGTTCATTGACACTGAAGCTTTCTTT. Amino acids: CASSQPGQGGFIDTEAFF.

The chain links TRBV5-8 to TRBJ1-1; D might be TRBD1 (6 bases). The V end was cut by 0 bases, the J end by 4 bases, with 13 bases between. Germline CDR1 is SGHTS and CDR2 is YDEGEE. CDR3 size: 15 residues. The DNA for the CDR3 is TGTGCCAGCAGCTTGGAAGGGCAGGGGCCCACTGAAGCTTTCTTT. Residues: CASSLEGQGPTEAFF.

This chain connects TRBV27 to TRBJ2-2; D is unclear. From germline, CDR1 is MNHEY and CDR2 SMNVEV (reference sequence). The CDR3 consists of 13 residues. The V end lost 8 bases, the J end lost 5 bases, and 12 bases lay between the germline ends. This CDR3 is CASASTLTGELFF. CDR3 nucleotide sequence: TGTGCCAGCGCCTCCACACTTACCGGGGAGCTGTTTTTT.

The gene calls are TRBV12-3 or TRBV12-4 and TRBJ1-5, with 7 bases identical to TRBD1. Trimming at V came to 5 bases and at J to 7 bases, leaving 8 bases not matched to a gene. CDR3 length: 14 amino acids. Here the CDR3 DNA reads TGTGCCAGCAGTCACAGGGGAAGAGGCCAGCCCCAGCATTTT. Its protein is CASSHRGRGQPQHF.

The table lists this clonotype with many counts. The chain joins TRBV7-6 to TRBJ1-2; tentatively, D is TRBD1 (6 bases). Germline CDR1 is SGHVS and CDR2 is FNYEAQ. The CDR3 length is 13 residues. Trimming pared 5 bases from V and 5 bases from J, leaving 12 bases between. Written as DNA, the CDR3 is TGTGCCAGCAGCCCGGATACAGGGTATGGCTACACCTTC. Protein: CASSPDTGYGYTF.

The V gene is TRBV7-8, the J gene TRBJ2-1, with TRBD1 matching over 12 bases. Trimming took 4 bases from V and 9 from J; bases not matched to a gene: 4. The CDR3 is 14 residues long. The germline gives CDR1 SGHVS, CDR2 FQNEAQ. For the CDR3, the DNA is TGTGCCAGCAGCTGGGGACAGGGGGCTGGTGAGCAGTTCTTC. It translates to CASSWGQGAGEQFF. Drawing the rest from reference TRBV7-8 and TRBJ2-1, the complete variable domain is GAGVSQSPRYKVAKRGQDVALRCDPISGHVSLFWYQQALGQGPEFLTYFQNEAQLDKSGLPSDRFFAERPEGSVSTLKIQRTQQEDSAVYLCASSWGQGAGEQFFGPGTRLTVL.

The chain joins TRBV12-3 or TRBV12-4 to TRBJ2-2; D not certain. This CDR3 contains 11 residues. Trimming pared 7 bases from V and 5 bases from J, leaving 5 bases between. CDR3 in amino acids: CASTRTGELFF. The CDR3 DNA reads as TGTGCCAGCACCCGGACCGGGGAGCTGTTTTTT.

V gene TRBV23-1 combines with J gene TRBJ1-4; TRBD1 is a possible D gene (5 bases). TRBV23-1 is an open reading frame, and its role is uncertain. V dropped 0 bases and J dropped 4 bases, with 18 bases sitting between them. The CDR3 runs 18 residues. The CDR3 reads CASSQSKGRPIHNEKLFF. CDR3 DNA sequence: TGCGCCAGCAGTCAATCTAAGGGGAGACCGATCCATAATGAAAAACTGTTTTTT.

The sample holds a few counts of this clonotype. The rearrangement links TRBV27 to TRBJ1-1, with 8 bases lining up with TRBD1. The V segment lost 6 bases and the J segment 3 bases; nucleotides outside the gene matches: 6. Germline V gene sequence: CDR1 MNHEY, CDR2 SMNVEV (reference sequence). The CDR3 totals 14 residues. The CDR3 DNA is TGTGCCAGCAGCCGAGGACAGGGCCACACTGAAGCTTTCTTT. Encoded protein: CASSRGQGHTEAFF.

With respect to this clonotype: A read error is possible here, since a much larger clone lies one base away. V usage is TRBV7-9 and J usage is TRBJ1-4; 10 nucleotides agree with TRBD1. The CDR3 has 17 residues. Germline V gives CDR1 SEHNR, CDR2 FQNEAQ (reference sequence). DNA for the CDR3: TGTACCAGCAGCTCGGGGACAGGGGCAGCAACTAATGAAAAACTGTTTTTT. This codes for CTSSSGTGAATNEKLFF.

This clonotype was detected a few times. This sequence joins TRBV6-6 and TRBJ1-2; D gene unclear. CDR1 is MNHNY and CDR2 is SVGAGI in the germline V gene (reference sequence). The CDR3 has 16 amino acids. Trimming left V 0 bases short and J 1 base short, with 12 bases between. The DNA of the CDR3 is TGTGCCAGCAGTTACTCGCCCAGAGACCTTAACTATGGCTACACCTTC. It yields the protein CASSYSPRDLNYGYTF.

Notes on this clonotype: This is likely a read error, given that the CDR3 carries no conserved phenylalanine or tryptophan at its end. The chain joins TRBV10-3 to TRBJ2-1; D not certain. Germline V gene data show CDR1 as ENHRY and CDR2 as SYGVKD. This CDR3 spans 13 amino acids. The V end was cut by 7 bases, the J end by 3 bases, with 10 bases between. The CDR3, as DNA: TGTGCCATCACCGGCGGAAACTACAATGAGCAGTTCTCC. This translates into CAITGGNYNEQFS.

This clonotype was picked up a small number of times. J is TRBJ1-1 and V is TRBV6-1; 9 bases agree with TRBD1. The CDR3 runs to 16 residues. V shed 2 bases, J shed 0 bases, and the junction held 4 bases outside the gene matches. Germline CDR1 is MNHNS and CDR2 is SASEGT. This CDR3 reads CASSEPWDRVNTEAFF. The CDR3 nucleotides read TGTGCCAGCAGTGAACCCTGGGACAGGGTGAACACTGAAGCTTTCTTT.

This clonotype was counted a few times. The chain is built from TRBV20-1 and TRBJ2-3; 8 bases line up with TRBD1. The CDR3 covers 16 residues. Losses at the gene ends were 5 bases for V and 3 bases for J; bases not matched to a gene: 13. Germline assignment: CDR1 DFQATT and CDR2 SNEGSKA (reference sequence). CDR3 sequence reads: CSAYLPGQGTTDTQYF. CDR3 bases: TGCAGTGCTTATCTACCCGGACAGGGAACAACAGATACGCAGTATTTT.

The chain recombines TRBV28 with TRBJ2-3; D remains unclear. Trimming stripped 5 bases from V and 0 bases from J, with 12 bases between. This CDR3 comprises 15 residues. The germline gives CDR1 MDHEN, CDR2 SYDVKM. This CDR3 reads CASSLRRASTDTQYF. The CDR3, as DNA: TGTGCCAGCAGTCTTCGACGAGCTAGCACAGATACGCAGTATTTT.

The table lists this clonotype with a few counts. The chain has TRBV27 and TRBJ2-1; 7 bases are shared with TRBD1. V shed 5 bases and J 5 bases; nucleotides not matched to a gene: 9. CDR3 length: 15 amino acids. Germline V gene data show CDR1 as MNHEY and CDR2 as SMNVEV (reference sequence). Here the CDR3 DNA reads TGTGCCAGCAGTCTAGGGGGCTCGTTAAACAATGAGCAGTTCTTC. Its protein product is CASSLGGSLNNEQFF.